Following are 32 T cell receptor beta chains from one sample sequenced in a study of cytomegalovirus exposure and HLA in healthy donors. 13 Jbeta primers and 60 Vbeta primers were used for the PCR. Assay: immunoSEQ multiplex PCR; the TCRdb copy retains only in-frame clones and omits some. Recorded for this sample: roughly 140,000 clones. Sequenced material: PBMCs. Receptor source: a man in his forties or fifties in good health and CMV-seronegative.

The rearrangement uses TRBV28 and TRBJ2-5; D not resolved. The end of the DNA is better explained by TRBJ2-7, so the J call may be wrong. This CDR3 is 15 amino acids long. In germline, CDR1 is MDHEN, CDR2 SYDVKM. CDR3 nucleotide sequence: TGTGCCAGCAGTTCCTGGGCCGGATTGTGGTACGAGCAGTACTTC. The encoded protein is CASSSWAGLWYEQYF.

The J gene is TRBJ1-3, the V gene TRBV19; D not resolved. The CDR3 consists of 13 residues. Germline CDR1 LNHDA, CDR2 SQIVND (reference sequence). Trimming took 5 bases from V and 1 from J, leaving 6 bases between them. Here the CDR3 DNA reads TGTGCCAGTAGTTACAGTTCTGGAAACACCATATATTTT. Protein: CASSYSSGNTIYF.

The rearrangement uses TRBV4-1 and TRBJ1-4, with D maybe TRBD1 (6 bases). V lost 1 base, J lost 2 bases, and 29 bases lay in between. CDR1 is MGHRA, CDR2 YSYEKL, per germline. The CDR3 is 22 amino acids. CDR3 sequence reads: CASSQGGWGQVGVGRTNEKLFF. CDR3 bases: TGCGCCAGCAGCCAAGGGGGGTGGGGGCAAGTCGGCGTAGGAAGGACTAATGAAAAACTGTTTTTT.

The genes are TRBV7-8 and TRBJ2-7, with 7 bases lining up with TRBD1. V lost 0 bases, J lost 1 base, and 3 bases stayed unmatched. CDR1 SGHVS and CDR2 FQNEAQ come from the germline V gene. The CDR3 extends over 15 amino acids. In nucleotides, the CDR3 is TGTGCCAGCAGCTTAGCGAAGACAGGGTCCTACGAGCAGTACTTC. This sequence encodes CASSLAKTGSYEQYF.

The chain joins TRBV29-1 to TRBJ1-2, with 7 bases identical to TRBD1. The CDR3 sequence is 14 residues long. The germline V gene has CDR1 SQVTM and CDR2 ANQGSEA. V gave up 0 bases and J gave up 4 bases; unmatched junction bases: 5. The CDR3 is CSVEEGAGGYGYTF. The CDR3 nucleotides read TGCAGCGTTGAAGAAGGGGCAGGGGGCTATGGCTACACCTTC.

The chain couples TRBV7-9 to TRBJ1-2, with 10 bases fitting TRBD1. With V trimmed by 4 bases and J by 3 bases, 5 bases remained unmatched. Germline values: CDR1 SEHNR, CDR2 FQNEAQ (reference sequence). This CDR3 contains 15 residues. CDR3 region: CASSSRGTGDYGYTF. CDR3 DNA sequence: TGTGCCAGCAGCTCGCGCGGGACAGGGGACTATGGCTACACCTTC.

The chain links TRBV19 to TRBJ2-7; 9 bases agree with TRBD1. This CDR3 has 13 residues. Germline V gives CDR1 LNHDA, CDR2 SQIVND (reference sequence). V was clipped by 8 bases and J by 3 bases; unmatched bases: 5. The CDR3 sequence is CASSGTGYYEQYF. Here the CDR3 DNA reads TGTGCCAGTTCCGGGACAGGGTACTACGAGCAGTACTTC.

J is TRBJ1-1 and V is TRBV9; 8 nucleotides match TRBD1. Germline CDR1 reads SGDLS; CDR2 reads YYNGEE. This CDR3 region has 17 residues. V trimming: 0 bases; J trimming: 11 bases; junction bases outside the gene matches: 18. The CDR3 nucleotides are TGTGCCAGCAGCGTAGACCCGCAGGGTGGGACAGGCTTCGAGGCTTTCTTT. This sequence encodes CASSVDPQGGTGFEAFF. Supplemented by reference TRBV9 and TRBJ1-1, the full variable domain reads DSGVTQTPKHLITATGQRVTLRCSPRSGDLSVYWYQQSLDQGLQFLIQYYNGEERAKGNILERFSAQQFPDLHSELNLSSLELGDSALYFCASSVDPQGGTGFEAFFGQGTRLTVV.

This rearrangement joins TRBV21-1 to TRBJ1-5; the table's D call TRBD1 went unverified against the DNA. TRBV21-1 is a pseudogene. This CDR3 is built from 21 residues. The CDR3 nucleotides are TGTGCCAGCAGCCACAAGTATTACTCCATGAGGGACAGTTATAGCAATCAGCCCCAGCATTTT. It is translated as CASSHKYYSMRDSYSNQPQHF.

The chain has TRBV5-8 and TRBJ2-7; D remains unclear. The CDR3 extends over 13 amino acids. Germline V gene lookup returns CDR1 SGHTS and CDR2 YDEGEE. The ends were cut back, 4 bases at V and 1 base at J, with 9 bases in the middle. The CDR3 DNA follows: TGTGCCAGCAGCCTCAGGATTTCCTACGAGCAGTACTTC. As protein: CASSLRISYEQYF.

This chain connects TRBV18 to TRBJ1-3, with D unclear. Trimming pared 0 bases from V and 4 bases from J, leaving 7 bases between. The germline V gene encodes CDR1 KGHSH and CDR2 LQKENI. The CDR3 runs 14 residues. The CDR3 protein is CASSPPPGGNTIYF. The CDR3 region has the DNA TGTGCCAGCTCACCACCCCCGGGGGGAAACACCATATATTTT.

J is TRBJ1-1 and V is TRBV6-1; no definite D call. V lost 6 bases to trimming and J lost 0 bases, with 8 bases between them. CDR1 is MNHNS and CDR2 is SASEGT in the germline V gene. The CDR3 extends over 13 amino acids. CDR3 nucleotide sequence: TGTGCCAGCAGGCAGGTTCTGAACACTGAAGCTTTCTTT. Its protein product is CASRQVLNTEAFF.

This chain joins TRBV7-9 and TRBJ1-1; D gene unclear. This CDR3 has 14 residues. The V gene's germline CDR1 is SEHNR and CDR2 FQNEAQ (reference sequence). Deletions cut 5 bases from V and 3 bases from J, with 13 bases between. For the CDR3, the DNA is TGTGCCAGCAGCCTCAACGGCGGTGACACTGAAGCTTTCTTT. This translates into CASSLNGGDTEAFF.

The rearrangement uses TRBV6-1 and TRBJ2-7; TRBD1 might be the D (6 bases). Germline-derived CDR1 and CDR2 are MNHNS and SASEGT. Trimming took off 7 bases at V and 2 bases at J, with 15 bases between the two ends. The CDR3 length is 14 residues. CDR3 protein: CASKPQGHTYEQYF. CDR3 DNA sequence: TGTGCCAGCAAACCCCAGGGACATACCTACGAGCAGTACTTC.

This rearrangement joins TRBV4-2 to TRBJ1-6, with 11 bases lining up with TRBD1. Germline CDR1 and CDR2: LGHNA and YNFKEQ. J gave up 3 bases and V 3 bases, and 1 base lay outside the gene matches. The CDR3 is 16 residues long. The CDR3 DNA reads TGTGCCAGCAGCCAGGGGACAGGGGGCTATAATTCACCCCTCCACTTT. Translation gives CASSQGTGGYNSPLHF.

The chain has TRBV28 and TRBJ1-4, with 7 bases fitting TRBD1. J gave up 5 bases and V 6 bases, and 6 bases lay outside the gene matches. Germline V gene data show CDR1 as MDHEN and CDR2 as SYDVKM. The CDR3 loop spans 14 amino acids. The DNA for the CDR3 is TGTGCCAGCAGCTCCGGCAGGGGGAATGAAAAACTGTTTTTT. It is translated as CASSSGRGNEKLFF.

This rearrangement joins TRBV4-1 to TRBJ1-2; D gene ambiguous. The germline V gene encodes CDR1 MGHRA and CDR2 YSYEKL. The CDR3 length is 15 residues. V dropped 2 bases and J dropped 5 bases, with 15 bases sitting between them. The CDR3 loop reads CASSQNLLGDYGYTF. CDR3 in DNA: TGCGCCAGCAGCCAAAATCTTCTGGGCGATTATGGCTACACCTTC.

J is TRBJ2-3 and V is TRBV2; 7 nucleotides line up with TRBD2. The V gene's germline CDR1 is SNHLY and CDR2 FYNNEI. Unmatched junction bases numbered 18, after V lost 7 bases and J lost 11 bases. The CDR3 is 15 amino acids. CDR3 sequence (DNA): TGTGCCAGCACTCAGGGAGGGCAGCCTACGGGGTGGCAGTATTTT. It specifies CASTQGGQPTGWQYF.

The chain couples TRBV2 to TRBJ1-1; TRBD1 is a possible D gene (5 bases). This CDR3 comprises 13 residues. CDR1 SNHLY and CDR2 FYNNEI come from the germline V gene. Trimming removed 6 bases at V and 1 base at J, with 9 bases between. The chain's CDR3 is CASSVTGNTEAFF. The CDR3, as DNA: TGTGCCAGCAGCGTTACAGGGAACACTGAAGCTTTCTTT.

The V call is TRBV19, the J call TRBJ2-1; perhaps TRBD2 as D (6 bases). The CDR3 totals 13 residues. Per germline, CDR1 LNHDA and CDR2 SQIVND (reference sequence). The V gene lost 7 bases and the J gene lost 8 bases, with 15 bases spanning the gap. CDR3 nucleotide sequence: TGTGCCAGTACCATCGGGGGAATCCATGAGCAGTTCTTC. It specifies CASTIGGIHEQFF.

The chain employs TRBV7-2 and TRBJ1-1; D gene ambiguous. V lost 5 bases to trimming and J lost 7 bases, with 14 bases between them. CDR3 length equals 13 residues. Germline V gene lookup returns CDR1 SGHTA and CDR2 FQGNSA. The CDR3 sequence: CASSPTERIEAFF. CDR3 in DNA: TGTGCCAGCAGCCCCACAGAAAGAATTGAAGCTTTCTTT.

The chain recombines TRBV28 with TRBJ1-2, with D possibly matching TRBD1 (6 bases). CDR1 and CDR2 (germline): MDHEN, SYDVKM. Trimming shortened V by 3 bases and J by 4 bases, and 9 bases separated the two germline ends. This CDR3 is built from 13 residues. The CDR3 DNA follows: TGTGCCAGCAGTTTTCAGGGGAGCTATGGCTACACCTTC. It is translated as CASSFQGSYGYTF.

V usage is TRBV19 and J usage is TRBJ2-7; 9 positions match TRBD1. V gave up 4 bases and J gave up 5 bases; unmatched junction bases: 6. Germline assignment: CDR1 LNHDA and CDR2 SQIVND (reference sequence). This CDR3 spans 14 amino acids. CDR3 nucleotides: TGTGCCAGTAGTAGACGGGACAGGGCCCACGAGCAGTACTTC. Its protein product is CASSRRDRAHEQYF.

The chain links TRBV5-1 to TRBJ1-1; maybe TRBD1 (6 bases). Trimming removed 6 bases from V and 0 bases from J, with 15 bases in between. Germline values: CDR1 SGHRS, CDR2 YFSETQ. The CDR3 length is 15 residues. The CDR3 DNA sequence: TGCGCCAGCACCCCCGGGAGGACAGTGAACACTGAAGCTTTCTTT. It is translated as CASTPGRTVNTEAFF.

This rearrangement joins TRBV5-4 to TRBJ1-1; perhaps TRBD1 as D (6 bases). CDR3 length: 14 amino acids. From germline, CDR1 is SGHNT and CDR2 YYREEE (reference sequence). V lost 2 bases and J 1 base, leaving 9 bases between the germline ends. CDR3 residues: CASSFPQGNTEAFF. CDR3 DNA sequence: TGTGCCAGCAGCTTCCCACAGGGGAACACTGAAGCTTTCTTT.

The V gene is TRBV29-1, the J gene TRBJ2-3, with 8 positions matching TRBD1. Unmatched junction bases numbered 9, after V lost 6 bases and J lost 4 bases. The germline V gene has CDR1 SQVTM and CDR2 ANQGSEA. The CDR3 is made up of 14 amino acids. The CDR3 sequence: CSVRQGISPDTQYF. In DNA form, the CDR3 reads TGCAGCGTCAGACAGGGGATATCTCCAGATACGCAGTATTTT.

The chain employs TRBV5-1 and TRBJ1-1; 11 positions match TRBD1. With V trimmed by 4 bases and J by 7 bases, 6 bases remained unmatched. This CDR3 is 14 amino acids long. Germline CDR1 reads SGHRS; CDR2 reads YFSETQ. The CDR3 nucleotides are TGCGCCAGCAGCACAGGACAGGGGGCTGGTGAAGCTTTCTTT. Translation: CASSTGQGAGEAFF.

V gene TRBV11-2 combines with J gene TRBJ2-7; perhaps TRBD1 as D (5 bases). Germline loops: CDR1 SGHAT, CDR2 FQNNGV. Trimming removed 1 base from V and 7 bases from J, with 11 bases in between. The CDR3 has 13 amino acids. DNA for the CDR3: TGTGCCAGCAGCTTAGCCAGGGCTGGAGAGCAGTACTTC. Its protein is CASSLARAGEQYF.

V is TRBV6-1 and J is TRBJ2-2; D uncertain. Germline lookup yields CDR1 MNHNS and CDR2 SASEGT. Trimming took off 10 bases at V and 0 bases at J, with 15 bases between the two ends. The CDR3 spans 15 residues. The CDR3 spells CATSSTDPNTGELFF. The DNA for the CDR3 is TGTGCCACCTCCAGCACAGATCCGAACACCGGGGAGCTGTTTTTT.

V usage is TRBV6-5 and J usage is TRBJ1-4; 7 bases fit TRBD1. V dropped 6 bases and J dropped 5; count of bases not matched to a gene: 6. CDR1 is MNHEY, CDR2 SVGAGI, per germline. The CDR3 spans 14 residues. CDR3 coding DNA: TGTGCCAGCAGCAGAGGGGGCTGGAATGAAAAACTGTTTTTT. Encoded protein: CASSRGGWNEKLFF.

This chain joins TRBV4-1 and TRBJ2-7; 7 bases line up with TRBD1. Looked up from germline, CDR1 is MGHRA and CDR2 is YSYEKL. V dropped 5 bases and J dropped 3; count of bases not matched to a gene: 10. The CDR3 consists of 15 residues. For the CDR3, the DNA is TGCGCCAGCAGCTTCCGGGACAGTGAGGACTACGAGCAGTACTTC. It yields the protein CASSFRDSEDYEQYF.

V is TRBV2 and J is TRBJ2-7, with a weak D call TRBD2 (6 bases). The V end was cut by 5 bases, the J end by 6 bases, with 20 bases between. The CDR3 is made up of 15 amino acids. The germline V gene encodes CDR1 SNHLY and CDR2 FYNNEI. CDR3 protein: CASSRWGGEGSEQYF. In DNA, the CDR3 is TGTGCCAGCAGTCGGTGGGGCGGGGAAGGTTCCGAGCAGTACTTC.